This is a list of T cell receptor beta chains from one sample in a study of T cell repertoires in aging, cancer and after chemotherapy. TCRdb reprocessed the multiplex PCR reads via MiXCR and lists one record per CDR3 protein. The data hold over 2,000 distinct CDR3 sequences, with under 40% observed a single time. Sequenced: blood. These TCRs come from a human donor with a blood cancer. Each CDR3 is given with its conserved first and last residue. A D gene is named only where the DNA matches it firmly. Size is stated for part of the rows, as once, few or many counts, or as a class when the clone is expanded.

NA,NA,TRBJ1-3,TRBV6-6,TGTGCCAGCAGTTACGGCGCAGGGAGCTCTGGAAACACCATATATTTT,CASSYGAGSSGNTIYF
NA,NA,TRBJ1-4,TRBV5-5,TGTGCCAGCAGCAAAACCCCCGGGACCCGGAATGAAAAACTGTTTTTT,CASSKTPGTRNEKLFF
NA,TRBD1,TRBJ1-3,TRBV6-1,TGTGCCAGCAGTGAATTCGGGACAGGTGGAAACACCATATATTTT,CASSEFGTGGNTIYF
NA,NA,TRBJ1-2,TRBV14,TGTGCCAGCAGCCTCGGGGACGGACACTATGGCTACACCTTC,CASSLGDGHYGYTF
NA,NA,TRBJ2-1,TRBV5-6,TGTGCCAGCAGGGGGCCAGACTACAATGAGCAGTTCTTC,CASRGPDYNEQFF
few,NA,TRBJ1-2,TRBV30,TGTGCCTGGAGGCGGAGGGGTCATCTTAACTATGGCTACACCTTC,CAWRRRGHLNYGYTF
NA,TRBD1,TRBJ1-2,TRBV6-5,TGTGCCAGCAGTCCGACAGGGGGGCTCTATGGCTACACCTTC,CASSPTGGLYGYTF
medium-sized,NA,TRBJ2-2,TRBV6-1,TGTGCCAGCAGCCGAACCGGCAGGAGGATGTTTTTT,CASSRTGRRMFF
NA,NA,TRBJ1-2,TRBV5-1,TGCGCCAGCAAGGTTTCTATCTCAATTAACTATGGCTACACCTTC,CASKVSISINYGYTF
NA,TRBD1,TRBJ1-5,TRBV19,TGTGCCAGTAACGCACAGGGGAGCGGCAATCAGCCCCAGCATTTT,CASNAQGSGNQPQHF
medium-sized,TRBD2,TRBJ2-3,TRBV6-5,TGTGCCAGCAGTTTCGACCCCCTAGCGGGGGCTCCAGATACGCAGTATTTT,CASSFDPLAGAPDTQYF
medium-sized,TRBD2,TRBJ2-1,TRBV6-6,TGTGCCAGCAGTTACCCGGGGGGGTATGAGTTCTTC,CASSYPGGYEFF
NA,TRBD2,TRBJ2-3,TRBV20-1,TGCAGTGCTAGGCCCGGTGGGCTAGCGGGGGGCGGAGATACGCAGTATTTT,CSARPGGLAGGGDTQYF
few,NA,TRBJ2-3,TRBV19,TGTGCCAGTAGACCCGGGATTTGGACGGCATCAGGGTACCATAGCACAGATACGCAGTATTTT,CASRPGIWTASGYHSTDTQYF
medium-sized,NA,TRBJ1-2,TRBV29-1,TGCAGCGTTGAGGCCCGTGGGTGGCCCGAATCCGGCTACACCTTC,CSVEARGWPESGYTF
NA,NA,TRBJ2-7,TRBV7-9,TGTGCCAGCAGCTTACGAGGGGTTGACTACGAGCAGTACTTC,CASSLRGVDYEQYF
NA,TRBD1,TRBJ1-1,TRBV20-1,TGCAGTGCTAGAGGAGGGACAGGGGCCATGAACACTGAAGCTTTCTTT,CSARGGTGAMNTEAFF
NA,TRBD1,TRBJ1-4,TRBV2,TGTGCCAGCAGTCCCGGACAGGGCCGATATGAAAAACTGTTTTTT,CASSPGQGRYEKLFF
few,NA,TRBJ1-1,TRBV27,TGTGCCAGCAGCTCGGACAGATCTATGAACACTGAAGCTTTCTTT,CASSSDRSMNTEAFF
medium-sized,NA,TRBJ1-2,TRBV5-6,TGTGCCAGCAGCAGGGGGACCCGAGTTATAGGCTACACCTTC,CASSRGTRVIGYTF
NA,TRBD1,TRBJ1-1,TRBV19,TGTGCCAGTAGAACAGGGGGCACGTACACTGAAGCTTTCTTT,CASRTGGTYTEAFF
few,NA,TRBJ1-5,TRBV19,TGTGCCAGTAGTCATTTGGGCAGCAATCAGCCCCAGCATTTT,CASSHLGSNQPQHF
few,TRBD1,TRBJ1-3,TRBV6-5,TGTGCCAGTCAAACAGGGGACGGAAACACCATATATTTT,CASQTGDGNTIYF
few,TRBD1,TRBJ1-2,TRBV6-1,TGTGCCAGCAGTGAATGGACAGGACCTAACTATGGCTACACCTTC,CASSEWTGPNYGYTF
NA,NA,TRBJ1-4,TRBV19,TGTGCCAGTAGTCCTAATACAGGGCGACGGAGCGAAAAACTGTTTTTT,CASSPNTGRRSEKLFF
few,TRBD1,TRBJ2-2,TRBV15,TGTGCCACCAGCAGATCCTTTACCGGGACAGGACCTAACGTGGAGCTGTTTTTT,CATSRSFTGTGPNVELFF
medium-sized,TRBD2,TRBJ2-6,TRBV6-1,TGTGCCAGCAGTGCTTTCGGGGGGGCAATGGGGGCCAACGTCCTGACTTTC,CASSAFGGAMGANVLTF
NA,TRBD1,TRBJ1-2,TRBV28,TGTGCCAGCAGTTTCGGACAGGGTCATGGCTACACCTTC,CASSFGQGHGYTF
NA,TRBD2,TRBJ2-2,TRBV5-6,TGTGCCAGCAGCCCGGGAGGGAGAGGTTGGACCGGGGAGCTGTTTTTT,CASSPGGRGWTGELFF
NA,NA,TRBJ2-6,TRBV7-2,TGTGCCAGCAGCTTAGTTGGGGCTACTGGGGCCAACGTCCTGACTTTC,CASSLVGATGANVLTF
few,NA,TRBJ1-2,TRBV12-3/TRBV12-4,TGTGCCAGCAGTTCCTCGGTGGCTGGCTACACCTTC,CASSSSVAGYTF
few,TRBD1,TRBJ2-1,TRBV5-6,TGTGCCAGCAGCTTGGAAAGACAGGGTGACAATGAGCAGTTCTTC,CASSLERQGDNEQFF
NA,TRBD2,TRBJ2-3,TRBV20-1,TGCAGTGCTACTCAGCGGGGAGGGGGCACAGATACGCAGTATTTT,CSATQRGGGTDTQYF
few,NA,TRBJ1-6,TRBV12-3/TRBV12-4,TGTGCCAGCAGTTCCGGACGGAGCAATTCACCCCTCCACTTT,CASSSGRSNSPLHF
medium-sized,TRBD1,TRBJ1-6,TRBV6-5,TGTGCCAGCAGACAGACAGGGAGGAATTCACCCCTCCACTTT,CASRQTGRNSPLHF
few,NA,TRBJ1-5,TRBV6-1,TGTGCCAGCAGCCCATATAGCAATCAGCCCCAGCATTTT,CASSPYSNQPQHF
few,NA,TRBJ2-1,TRBV7-9,TGTGCCAGCAGCTTAAGAGCCCTACCCCGACAGGTAGGGAGTTACAATGAGCAGTTCTTC,CASSLRALPRQVGSYNEQFF
NA,NA,TRBJ1-5,TRBV28,TGTGCCAGCATCGCCGGACCTGGAAGTCAGCCCCAGCATTTT,CASIAGPGSQPQHF
few,NA,TRBJ2-1,TRBV12-3/TRBV12-4,TGTGCCAGCAGCCTTAGCGTTAGCAATGAGCAGTTCTTC,CASSLSVSNEQFF
NA,TRBD1,TRBJ2-7,TRBV11-1,TGTGCCAGCAGCTTTTCCGGGACAGATGCCTACGAGCAGTACTTC,CASSFSGTDAYEQYF
NA,NA,TRBJ1-2,TRBV12-3/TRBV12-4,TGTGCCAGCAGTCCCCAAGGGACCTCCCCGAGCTATGGCTACACCTTC,CASSPQGTSPSYGYTF
few,TRBD2,TRBJ2-1,TRBV19,TGTGCCAGTAGTCTCCGACTAGCGGGGGGCCTCAATGAGCAGTTCTTC,CASSLRLAGGLNEQFF
NA,NA,TRBJ2-2,TRBV5-1,TGCGCCAGCAATATGCGACCCGTGGAGCTGTTTTTT,CASNMRPVELFF
NA,NA,TRBJ1-3,TRBV12-3/TRBV12-4,TGTGCCAGCGTTGGACAGAAACTTGGAAACACCATATATTTT,CASVGQKLGNTIYF
medium-sized,NA,TRBJ1-5,TRBV12-3/TRBV12-4,TGTGCCAGCAGCTACGCAGGACAGCCCCAGCATTTT,CASSYAGQPQHF
medium-sized,NA,TRBJ1-1,TRBV27,TGTGCCAGCAGTTCCCAGAGGGCCGATCTAAACACTGAAGCTTTCTTT,CASSSQRADLNTEAFF
medium-sized,NA,TRBJ1-1,TRBV5-1,TGCGCCAGCAGCTTGCACTCTCAGGTGGAAGCGGCCGAAGCTTTCTTT,CASSLHSQVEAAEAFF
few,TRBD1,TRBJ1-2,TRBV19,TGTGCCAGTGCCGGGACAGCCTATGGCTACACCTTC,CASAGTAYGYTF